The 20 T cell receptor beta chains below come from one sample, sequenced in a study of T cell repertoires in cytomegalovirus infection. TCRdb called the reads again in MiXCR, with one record for every CDR3 protein. Found here are around 540,000 distinct CDR3 sequences, more than 30% of them singletons; the top ten hold 15% to 20%. For these TCRs, the target antigens are not known. The starting material was cultured PBMCs, obtained from culture after CMV antigen stimulation. The receptors were sampled from a human donor in good health (CMV status not recorded). Some clones in this sample may be carry-over from other donors' samples.

This clonotype was found a few times. The chain is built from TRBV7-9 and TRBJ2-1; TRBD2 matches 12 bases. The ends lost 4 bases at V and 7 bases at J; junction bases unmatched: 5. Germline loops: CDR1 SEHNR, CDR2 FQNEAQ (reference sequence). The CDR3 consists of 15 residues. The CDR3 is CASSSTSGRSNEQFF. CDR3 DNA: TGTGCCAGCAGCTCGACTAGCGGGAGATCGAATGAGCAGTTCTTC.

The gene calls are TRBV6-1 and TRBJ1-3, with 7 bases identical to TRBD1. Trimming at V came to 0 bases and at J to 5 bases, leaving 7 bases not matched to a gene. Looked up from germline, CDR1 is MNHNS and CDR2 is SASEGT. The CDR3 sequence is 16 residues long. Written as DNA, the CDR3 is TGTGCCAGCAGTGAAGCGTACAGGGGAGTTCGAAACACCATATATTTT. Encoded protein: CASSEAYRGVRNTIYF.

This chain links TRBV4-1 with TRBJ1-1, with 9 bases matching TRBD1. CDR1 is MGHRA and CDR2 is YSYEKL in the germline V gene. The trim removed 7 bases at V and 2 bases at J, leaving 2 bases unmatched. The CDR3 has 13 residues. The CDR3 DNA follows: TGCGCCAGCATGGGACAGGGAAACACTGAAGCTTTCTTT. Translated: CASMGQGNTEAFF.

The rearrangement uses TRBV4-1 and TRBJ2-5; 7 positions agree with TRBD2. The CDR3 is 15 amino acids. Germline CDR1 and CDR2: MGHRA and YSYEKL. J lost 2 bases, V lost 3 bases, and 6 bases had no gene match. CDR3 amino acids: CASSHLGRDQETQYF. CDR3 DNA sequence: TGCGCCAGCAGCCACCTAGGGAGGGATCAAGAGACCCAGTACTTC.

This clonotype was picked up a small number of times. This rearrangement joins TRBV6-1 to TRBJ2-2, with 7 bases that match TRBD1. The CDR3 is made up of 13 amino acids. Germline CDR1 is MNHNS and CDR2 is SASEGT. V dropped 6 bases and J dropped 7; count of bases not matched to a gene: 5. For the CDR3, the DNA is TGTGCCAGCAGACGACAGGGCGGCGGGGAGCTGTTTTTT. Protein: CASRRQGGGELFF.

The CDR3 DNA follows: TGCGCCAGCAGCTTGGGAACTAGCGGGGGCTATATCCCCAATGAGCAGTTCTTC. It codes for CASSLGTSGGYIPNEQFF. This chain connects TRBV5-1 to TRBJ2-1, with 11 bases that match TRBD2. Losses at the gene ends were 0 bases for V and 6 bases for J; bases not matched to a gene: 11. CDR1 is SGHRS, CDR2 YFSETQ, per germline. The CDR3 is 18 amino acids.

This clonotype has just a few counts. This chain links TRBV18 with TRBJ1-5; TRBD1 might be the D (5 bases). CDR1 is KGHSH and CDR2 is LQKENI in the germline V gene. There are 16 residues in the CDR3. V gave up 5 bases and J gave up 4 bases, with 18 bases separating them. The CDR3 spells CASSSGTGRMNQPQHF. For the CDR3, the DNA is TGTGCCAGCTCATCGGGGACTGGGCGGATGAATCAGCCCCAGCATTTT.

The CDR3: CASSAWGDFTDTQYF. DNA of the CDR3: TGTGCCAGCAGTGCATGGGGGGACTTCACAGATACGCAGTATTTT. The chain is built from TRBV25-1 and TRBJ2-3, with a tentative D call TRBD2 (6 bases). CDR3 length equals 15 residues. V lost 4 bases to trimming and J lost 2 bases, with 13 bases between them. Per the germline V gene, CDR1 is MGHDK and CDR2 is SYGVNS.

The chain uses TRBV19 and TRBJ1-4; maybe TRBD1 (6 bases). The length of the CDR3 is 14 residues. Germline CDR1 LNHDA, CDR2 SQIVND (reference sequence). Trimming cost V 5 bases and J 10 bases, with 17 bases left between them. The CDR3 sequence is CASSSASGQTKLFF. The DNA for the CDR3 is TGTGCCAGTAGTTCAGCCTCCGGACAGACAAAACTGTTTTTT.

The chain has TRBV19 and TRBJ1-2; maybe TRBD1 (5 bases). Trimming left V 5 bases short and J 4 bases short, with 11 bases between. CDR3 length: 13 residues. CDR1 is LNHDA, CDR2 SQIVND, per germline (reference sequence). For the CDR3, the DNA is TGTGCCAGTAGTTATGTGGACATCTATGGCTACACCTTC. Translation gives CASSYVDIYGYTF.

In this sample, this clonotype turned up a few times. The chain carries TRBV19 and TRBJ2-1, with unresolved D. Trimming removed 6 bases from V and 5 bases from J, with 14 bases in between. Per the germline V gene, CDR1 is LNHDA and CDR2 is SQIVND (reference sequence). The CDR3 is 14 residues long. The CDR3 sequence: CASSNLLRNNEQFF. CDR3 DNA sequence: TGTGCCAGTAGCAACCTGTTGCGGAACAATGAGCAGTTCTTC.

The table lists this clonotype with a few counts. V usage is TRBV4-1 and J usage is TRBJ1-5; 12 positions match TRBD1. Germline lookup yields CDR1 MGHRA and CDR2 YSYEKL. The CDR3 consists of 15 residues. Losses at the gene ends were 3 bases for V and 4 bases for J; bases not matched to a gene: 1. The CDR3 bases are TGCGCCAGCAGCCAGGGACAGGGGGCTAATCAGCCCCAGCATTTT. Its protein is CASSQGQGANQPQHF.

This clonotype has just a few counts. The chain recombines TRBV7-2 with TRBJ2-7; TRBD2 matches 8 bases. The CDR3 has 14 residues. CDR1 and CDR2 from the germline V gene are SGHTA and FQGNSA. Trimming at V came to 5 bases and at J to 2 bases, leaving 5 bases not matched to a gene. The CDR3 region is CASSPGGRPYEQYF. Here the CDR3 DNA reads TGTGCCAGCAGCCCGGGAGGGAGGCCCTACGAGCAGTACTTC.

Ten or more counts support this clonotype. The chain joins TRBV7-2 to TRBJ1-3, with D possibly matching TRBD1 (6 bases). The CDR3 has 15 residues. Trimming took 0 bases from V and 4 from J, leaving 10 bases between them. CDR1 is SGHTA, CDR2 FQGNSA, per germline. CDR3 DNA: TGTGCCAGCAGCTTAGCCAGGGGTTCAGGAAACACCATATATTTT. Its translation is CASSLARGSGNTIYF.

This clonotype has a handful of counts. The rearrangement uses TRBV12-3 or TRBV12-4 and TRBJ2-7; either TRBD1 or TRBD2 may supply D (6 bases each). V lost 6 bases and J lost 6, with 21 bases in between. The CDR3 is 15 amino acids. The CDR3 here is CASRPDWGARGEQYF. CDR3 sequence (DNA): TGTGCCAGCAGGCCCGATTGGGGGGCCCGTGGCGAGCAGTACTTC.

This chain uses TRBV12-3 or TRBV12-4 with TRBJ2-1; tentatively, D is TRBD2 (6 bases). Trimming removed 6 bases at V and 7 bases at J, with 13 bases between. The CDR3 has 13 amino acids. The CDR3 bases are TGTGCCAGCAGAATGGGACTCCCAAATGAGCAGTTCTTC. It yields the protein CASRMGLPNEQFF.

CDR3 residues: CASSLARLAGKGETQYF. The CDR3 bases are TGTGCCAGCAGCTTAGCGAGACTAGCGGGAAAGGGGGAGACCCAGTACTTC. The chain has TRBV7-8 and TRBJ2-5; the match to TRBD2 covers 11 bases. CDR3 length: 17 amino acids. Germline lookup yields CDR1 SGHVS and CDR2 FQNEAQ. Unmatched junction bases numbered 8, after V lost 0 bases and J lost 5 bases.

V gene TRBV6-2 or TRBV6-3 combines with J gene TRBJ2-3; possible D gene TRBD2, 6 bases. This CDR3 spans 17 amino acids. Trimming removed 2 bases from V and 0 bases from J, with 15 bases in between. Germline V lookup: CDR1 MNHEY, CDR2 SVGEGT. CDR3 residues: CASSYPVSGYSTDTQYF. The CDR3 DNA follows: TGTGCCAGCAGTTACCCGGTTAGCGGCTATAGCACAGATACGCAGTATTTT.

This clonotype appeared many times. The V gene is TRBV7-2, the J gene TRBJ2-5, with 11 bases fitting TRBD2. V lost 8 bases and J lost 2; bases outside the gene matches: 1. This CDR3 has 13 amino acids. The V gene's germline CDR1 is SGHTA and CDR2 FQGNSA. The CDR3 sequence is CASRLAGQETQYF. DNA for the CDR3: TGTGCCAGCCGACTAGCGGGACAAGAGACCCAGTACTTC.

The chain uses TRBV19 and TRBJ1-2; tentatively, D is TRBD1 (5 bases). With 3 bases removed from V and 5 bases from J, the gap between germline ends came to 16 bases. The CDR3 has 15 amino acids. The germline V gene has CDR1 LNHDA and CDR2 SQIVND (reference sequence). CDR3: CASSIPQVAEYGYTF. The DNA of the CDR3 is TGTGCCAGTAGTATTCCACAGGTTGCAGAATATGGCTACACCTTC.